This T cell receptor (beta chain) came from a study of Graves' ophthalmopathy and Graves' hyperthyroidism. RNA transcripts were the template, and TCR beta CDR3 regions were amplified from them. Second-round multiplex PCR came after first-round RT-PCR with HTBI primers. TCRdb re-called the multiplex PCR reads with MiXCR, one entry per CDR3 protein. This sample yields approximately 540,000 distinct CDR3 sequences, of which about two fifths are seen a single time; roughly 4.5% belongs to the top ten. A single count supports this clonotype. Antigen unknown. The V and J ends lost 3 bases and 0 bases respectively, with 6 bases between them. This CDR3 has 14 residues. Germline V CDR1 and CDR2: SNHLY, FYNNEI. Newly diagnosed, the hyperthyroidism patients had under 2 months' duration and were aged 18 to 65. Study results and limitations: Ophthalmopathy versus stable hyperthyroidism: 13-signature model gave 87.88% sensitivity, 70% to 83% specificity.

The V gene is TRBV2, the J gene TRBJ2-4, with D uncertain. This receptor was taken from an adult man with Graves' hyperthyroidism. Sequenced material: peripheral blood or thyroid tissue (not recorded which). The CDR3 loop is CASSEGIAKNIQYF. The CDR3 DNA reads TGTGCCAGCAGTGAGGGGATAGCCAAAAACATTCAGTACTTC.